These 6 T cell receptor beta chains were sequenced from one sample in a study of PD-L1 blockade in urothelial cancer. Indicated time point: peripheral blood 6 weeks after treatment start. Profiling relied on immunoSEQ multiplex PCR, and the TCRdb table lists in-frame clones only, not all of them. The sample includes about 76,000 clones, around 93% of them seen just once. Here the sequenced sample was PBMCs, taken around atezolizumab (anti-PD-L1) treatment. Every receptor here comes from an elderly woman with urothelial cancer.

V gene TRBV11-2 combines with J gene TRBJ2-3; unclear D gene. V gave up 5 bases and J gave up 3 bases, with 12 bases separating them. CDR1 is SGHAT and CDR2 is FQNNGV in the germline V gene. CDR3 length: 14 amino acids. The CDR3 DNA follows: TGTGCCAGCAGCGGCGGCAGAAGGACAGATACGCAGTATTTT. It encodes CASSGGRRTDTQYF.

This chain joins TRBV28 and TRBJ2-7; 7 nucleotides match TRBD1. Germline CDR1 reads MDHEN; CDR2 reads SYDVKM. Losses at the gene ends were 8 bases for V and 3 bases for J; bases not matched to a gene: 10. The CDR3 loop spans 14 amino acids. The CDR3 DNA sequence: TGTGCCAGCCGTTCGGGACAGTTTTACTACGAGCAGTACTTC. This gives the protein CASRSGQFYYEQYF.

The chain joins TRBV23-1 to TRBJ2-3; the match to TRBD2 covers 14 bases. TRBV23-1 is an open reading frame, and its role is uncertain. V shed 7 bases, J shed 1 base, and the junction held 4 bases outside the gene matches. The CDR3 extends over 16 amino acids. The CDR3 DNA reads TGCGCCAGCATACTGGGACTAGCGGGAGGCACAGATACGCAGTATTTT. It codes for CASILGLAGGTDTQYF.

The gene calls are TRBV25-1 and TRBJ1-1; a possible D gene is TRBD1 (5 bases). The CDR3 is 14 amino acids. CDR1 and CDR2 (germline): MGHDK, SYGVNS. Trimming cost V 5 bases and J 0 bases, with 10 bases left between them. CDR3 coding DNA: TGTGCCAGCAGTCTAGGACACTTGAACACTGAAGCTTTCTTT. Its translation: CASSLGHLNTEAFF.

The chain employs TRBV6-5 and TRBJ2-2, with TRBD1 matching 8 bases. CDR3 length: 16 residues. In germline, CDR1 is MNHEY, CDR2 SVGAGI. The junction had 9 bases not matched to a gene; V was cut back by 2 bases and J by 7 bases. This chain's CDR3 is CASSYAVGQGGGELFF. CDR3 sequence (DNA): TGTGCCAGCAGTTACGCCGTCGGACAGGGCGGCGGGGAGCTGTTTTTT.

The chain recombines TRBV6-5 with TRBJ1-1; D gene unclear. The V gene's germline CDR1 is MNHEY and CDR2 SVGAGI. The CDR3 runs to 14 residues. Trimming removed 4 bases from V and 11 bases from J, with 20 bases in between. The CDR3 loop reads CASSSPHFPRVAFF. The CDR3, as DNA: TGTGCCAGCAGTTCCCCTCACTTCCCTCGGGTGGCTTTCTTT.